These 23 T cell receptor beta chains were sequenced from one sample in a study of cytomegalovirus exposure and HLA in healthy donors. The PCR used 60 Vbeta and 13 Jbeta primers. The assay was immunoSEQ multiplex PCR, and TCRdb's table has in-frame clones only and misses some. The sample has fewer than 200,000 clones, more than 70% seen once. What was sequenced was PBMCs. The receptors originated from a male donor in good health and CMV-seronegative.

This clone was found a few times. The chain employs TRBV5-1 and TRBJ2-5; D possibly corresponds to TRBD2 (6 bases). The CDR3 length is 15 residues. V gave up 4 bases and J gave up 3 bases, with 16 bases separating them. CDR1 SGHRS and CDR2 YFSETQ come from the germline V gene. CDR3 nucleotides: TGCGCCAGCAGCGGGGTAGCGGACCCCGAAGAGACCCAGTACTTC. Encoded protein: CASSGVADPEETQYF.

The genes are TRBV7-3 and TRBJ1-2, with TRBD1 as a possible D gene (6 bases). There are 15 residues in the CDR3. Looked up from germline, CDR1 is SGHTA and CDR2 is FQGTGA. The V gene lost 2 bases and the J gene lost 6 bases, with 16 bases spanning the gap. In DNA, the CDR3 is TGTGCCAGCAGCTTATCGGGGGGGGCGTACGATGGCTACACCTTC. Residues: CASSLSGGAYDGYTF.

The chain joins TRBV2 to TRBJ1-2; TRBD1 matches 8 bases. The V gene's germline CDR1 is SNHLY and CDR2 FYNNEI. This CDR3 comprises 14 residues. The V gene end was trimmed by 6 bases and the J gene end by 3 bases; junction bases not matched to a gene: 6. CDR3 amino acids: CASSLGQGYYGYTF. The CDR3 DNA is TGTGCCAGCAGCCTAGGACAGGGCTACTATGGCTACACCTTC.

The chain combines TRBV7-9 with TRBJ2-5; possible D gene TRBD2, 6 bases. With the DNA end fitting TRBJ2-7 better, the J assignment may be wrong. The CDR3 contains 15 residues. Looked up from germline, CDR1 is SEHNR and CDR2 is FQNEAQ (reference sequence). The CDR3 reads CASSPSGLLAYEQYF. The CDR3, as DNA: TGTGCCAGCAGCCCCTCGGGACTCCTGGCCTACGAGCAGTACTTC.

CDR3 sequence reads: CASSGTSGGVEFF. The DNA of the CDR3 is TGTGCCAGCAGTGGGACTAGCGGGGGGGTGGAGTTCTTC. The rearrangement links TRBV6-5 to TRBJ2-1; 16 bases map to TRBD2. Germline CDR1 and CDR2: MNHEY and SVGAGI. This CDR3 contains 13 residues. J lost 14 bases, V lost 5 bases, and 3 bases had no gene match.

The chain combines TRBV15 with TRBJ1-3; the match to TRBD1 covers 7 bases. This CDR3 region has 14 residues. Looked up from germline, CDR1 is LNHNV and CDR2 is YYDKDF (reference sequence). The V segment lost 5 bases and the J segment 4 bases; nucleotides outside the gene matches: 5. CDR3 bases: TGTGCCACCAGCGTGGAGGGGGCGGGAAACACCATATATTTT. Residues: CATSVEGAGNTIYF.

This clone appeared once. V and J are TRBV27 and TRBJ2-7, with D possibly matching TRBD2 (6 bases). The germline V and J ends were trimmed by 2 bases and 0 bases, with 11 bases remaining between them. Per the germline V gene, CDR1 is MNHEY and CDR2 is SMNVEV (reference sequence). The CDR3 is made up of 15 amino acids. CDR3 in DNA: TGTGCCAGCAGTTTAGATGGAGGGAACTCCTACGAGCAGTACTTC. Translated: CASSLDGGNSYEQYF.

The chain has TRBV30 and TRBJ1-1, with 10 bases fitting TRBD1. V dropped 3 bases and J dropped 1; count of bases not matched to a gene: 11. Germline assignment: CDR1 GTSNPN and CDR2 SVGIG (reference sequence). This CDR3 has 17 residues. The DNA for the CDR3 is TGTGCCTGGAGATACAGACAGGGGGCTAGATCGAACACTGAAGCTTTCTTT. This gives the protein CAWRYRQGARSNTEAFF. Full variable domain (remainder filled in from reference TRBV30 and TRBJ1-1): SQTIHQWPATLVQPVGSPLSLECTVEGTSNPNLYWYRQAAGRGLQLLFYSVGIGQISSEVPQNLSASRPQDRQFILSSKKLLLSDSGFYLCAWRYRQGARSNTEAFFGQGTRLTVV.

The CDR3 nucleotides read TGTGCCAGCAGCCGTGGACAGGGGAGTTGGGATAGCTCCTACAATGAGCAGTTCTTC. Its protein product is CASSRGQGSWDSSYNEQFF. J is TRBJ2-1 and V is TRBV5-4, with 9 bases fitting TRBD1. CDR1 and CDR2 (germline): SGHNT, YYREEE (reference sequence). Unmatched junction bases numbered 14, after V lost 4 bases and J lost 0 bases. This CDR3 is built from 19 residues.

This clone was recorded only once. The rearrangement links TRBV2 to TRBJ1-6; D uncertain. The CDR3 spans 13 residues. Trimming shortened V by 3 bases and J by 8 bases, and 8 bases separated the two germline ends. Germline-derived CDR1 and CDR2 are SNHLY and FYNNEI. The CDR3: CASSDRWDSPLHF. The CDR3 bases are TGTGCCAGCAGTGACAGGTGGGATTCACCCCTCCACTTT.

This chain connects TRBV2 to TRBJ2-2; D ambiguous. Trimming shortened V by 1 base and J by 1 base, and 4 bases separated the two germline ends. The CDR3 runs 14 residues. Germline V CDR1 and CDR2: SNHLY, FYNNEI. The CDR3 is CASSEVQNTGELFF. DNA of the CDR3: TGTGCCAGCAGTGAAGTCCAGAACACCGGGGAGCTGTTTTTT.

The chain employs TRBV6-1 and TRBJ2-1; a possible D gene is TRBD1 (5 bases). The germline V gene encodes CDR1 MNHNS and CDR2 SASEGT. The CDR3 has 13 residues. The germline V and J ends were trimmed by 10 bases and 0 bases, with 10 bases remaining between them. The CDR3 is CAIDRDSYNEQFF. The CDR3 DNA follows: TGTGCCATCGACAGAGACTCCTACAATGAGCAGTTCTTC.

Written as DNA, the CDR3 is TGTGCCAGTAGTATAGATCTAGCCAAAAACATTCAGTACTTC. The encoded protein is CASSIDLAKNIQYF. The rearrangement links TRBV19 to TRBJ2-4; D uncertain. The CDR3 is 14 residues long. The V end lost 0 bases, the J end lost 0 bases, and 3 bases lay between the germline ends. The V gene's germline CDR1 is LNHDA and CDR2 SQIVND (reference sequence).

The chain recombines TRBV11-2 with TRBJ1-4; D remains ambiguous. Germline V gene lookup returns CDR1 SGHAT and CDR2 FQNNGV. CDR3 size: 15 residues. Trimming removed 4 bases from V and 4 bases from J, with 13 bases in between. CDR3 region: CASSSSTRNNEKLFF. CDR3 bases: TGTGCCAGCAGCTCCTCTACGCGAAATAATGAAAAACTGTTTTTT.

In this sample, this clone turned up a few times. The CDR3 DNA reads TGTGCCAGCAGCGTAGGACAGGGTCACGAGCAGTACTTC. Amino acid sequence: CASSVGQGHEQYF. V is TRBV9 and J is TRBJ2-7; TRBD1 aligns across 7 bases. There are 13 residues in the CDR3. CDR1 SGDLS and CDR2 YYNGEE come from the germline V gene. The V gene end was trimmed by 0 bases and the J gene end by 5 bases; junction bases not matched to a gene: 2.

V and J are TRBV13 and TRBJ2-5, with D perhaps matching TRBD1 (6 bases). The DNA end lines up better with TRBJ2-7; the J call may be wrong. Germline CDR1 and CDR2: PRHDT and FYEKMQ (reference sequence). This CDR3 has 15 amino acids. The CDR3 nucleotides are TGTGCCAGCAGCTTTAATGGAGGACAGTCCTACGAGCAGTACTTC. It encodes CASSFNGGQSYEQYF.

The V and J genes are TRBV28 and TRBJ2-1; D is unclear. Trimming left V 2 bases short and J 7 bases short, with 12 bases between. Germline CDR1 is MDHEN and CDR2 is SYDVKM. The CDR3 runs to 14 residues. CDR3 protein: CASSLGQVRNEQFF. The CDR3 coding sequence is TGTGCCAGCAGTTTAGGGCAGGTTCGAAATGAGCAGTTCTTC.

The chain employs TRBV6-5 and TRBJ1-1; D uncertain. This CDR3 is 13 amino acids long. Per germline, CDR1 MNHEY and CDR2 SVGAGI. V was trimmed by 5 bases and J by 1 base, leaving 8 bases between them. This chain's CDR3 is CASSQGGNTEAFF. The DNA for the CDR3 is TGTGCCAGCAGTCAAGGAGGGAACACTGAAGCTTTCTTT.

The V call is TRBV19, the J call TRBJ1-5; D not resolved. V dropped 7 bases and J dropped 7 bases, with 5 bases sitting between them. Germline V lookup: CDR1 LNHDA, CDR2 SQIVND (reference sequence). This CDR3 is built from 10 residues. CDR3 residues: CASTKQPQHF. DNA of the CDR3: TGTGCCAGTACCAAACAGCCCCAGCATTTT.

CDR3 protein: CASSLVSGSLNYEQYF. CDR3 in DNA: TGTGCCAGCAGCTTAGTATCCGGGAGCCTTAATTACGAGCAGTACTTC. The gene calls are TRBV7-9 and TRBJ2-7; D is perhaps TRBD2 (6 bases). This CDR3 contains 16 residues. Per germline, CDR1 SEHNR and CDR2 FQNEAQ (reference sequence). The V end lost 1 base, the J end lost 4 bases, and 17 bases lay between the germline ends. The full variable domain, completed using reference TRBV7-9 and TRBJ2-7, is DTGVSQNPRHKITKRGQNVTFRCDPISEHNRLYWYRQTLGQGPEFLTYFQNEAQLEKSRLLSDRFSAERPKGSFSTLEIQRTEQGDSAMYLCASSLVSGSLNYEQYFGPGTRLTVT.

The CDR3 protein is CSARESSEQYF. Written as DNA, the CDR3 is TGCAGTGCTAGGGAGTCTAGCGAGCAGTACTTC. The gene calls are TRBV20-1 and TRBJ2-7; D gene ambiguous. Deletions cut 3 bases from V and 6 bases from J, with 9 bases between. The CDR3 consists of 11 residues. The germline V gene encodes CDR1 DFQATT and CDR2 SNEGSKA (reference sequence).

The chain recombines TRBV6-5 with TRBJ2-7; TRBD1 is a possible D gene (5 bases). The CDR3 covers 14 residues. CDR1 is MNHEY and CDR2 is SVGAGI in the germline V gene. The V end lost 7 bases, the J end lost 5 bases, and 18 bases lay between the germline ends. The CDR3, as DNA: TGTGCCAGCACCCGCACTATGACCAGGGACGAGCAGTACTTC. This sequence encodes CASTRTMTRDEQYF.

This clone was detected only once. The rearrangement uses TRBV9 and TRBJ2-3; D is unresolved. Germline V gene data show CDR1 as SGDLS and CDR2 as YYNGEE. CDR3 length equals 13 residues. V shed 5 bases and J shed 6 bases, with 13 bases lying between them. The CDR3 region has the DNA TGTGCCAGCAGTCGAACCAGGTCGGATACGCAGTATTTT. Translated, it gives CASSRTRSDTQYF.